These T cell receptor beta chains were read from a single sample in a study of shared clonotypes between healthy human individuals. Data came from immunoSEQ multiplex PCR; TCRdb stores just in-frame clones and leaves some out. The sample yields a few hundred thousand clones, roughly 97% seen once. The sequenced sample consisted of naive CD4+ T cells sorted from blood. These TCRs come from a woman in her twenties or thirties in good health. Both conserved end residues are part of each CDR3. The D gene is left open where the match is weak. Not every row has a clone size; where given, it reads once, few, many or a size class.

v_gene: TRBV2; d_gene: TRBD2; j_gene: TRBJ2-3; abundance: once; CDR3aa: CASTAGVIDTQYF; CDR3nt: TGTGCCAGCACTGCGGGAGTCATAGATACGCAGTATTTT
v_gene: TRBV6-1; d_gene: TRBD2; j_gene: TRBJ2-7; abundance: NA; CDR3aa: CASSRLAGGRYEQYF; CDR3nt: TGTGCCAGCAGTCGACTAGCGGGAGGCCGCTACGAGCAGTACTTC
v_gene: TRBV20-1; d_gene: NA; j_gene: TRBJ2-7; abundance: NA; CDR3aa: CSASGSEQYF; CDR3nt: TGCAGTGCTAGTGGTAGCGAGCAGTACTTC
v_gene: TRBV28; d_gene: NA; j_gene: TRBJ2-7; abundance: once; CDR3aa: CASSFGGPYEQYF; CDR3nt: TGTGCCAGCAGTTTTGGGGGCCCCTACGAGCAGTACTTC
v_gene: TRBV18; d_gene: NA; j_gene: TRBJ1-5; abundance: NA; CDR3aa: CASSPSGSLNNQPQHF; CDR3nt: TGTGCCAGCTCACCTTCTGGGAGCCTGAACAATCAGCCCCAGCATTTT
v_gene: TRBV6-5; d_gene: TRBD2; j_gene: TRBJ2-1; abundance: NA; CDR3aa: CASILAGTYNEQFF; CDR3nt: TGTGCCAGCATCCTAGCGGGGACATACAATGAGCAGTTCTTC
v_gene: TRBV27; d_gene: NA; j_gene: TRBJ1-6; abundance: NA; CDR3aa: CASMAGGSYNSPLHF; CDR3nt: TGTGCCAGCATGGCAGGCGGATCCTATAATTCACCCCTCCACTTT
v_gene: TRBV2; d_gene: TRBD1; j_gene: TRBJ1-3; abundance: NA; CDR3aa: CASSEGQGLGNTIYF; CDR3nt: TGTGCCAGCAGCGAGGGACAGGGGCTAGGAAACACCATATATTTT
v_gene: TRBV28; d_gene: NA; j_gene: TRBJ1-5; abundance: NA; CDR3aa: CASSLSGYSNQPQHF; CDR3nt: TGTGCCAGCAGTTTATCCGGATATAGCAATCAGCCCCAGCATTTT
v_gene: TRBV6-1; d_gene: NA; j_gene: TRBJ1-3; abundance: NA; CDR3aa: CASSTGTGNTIYF; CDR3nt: TGTGCCAGCAGTACGGGTACTGGAAACACCATATATTTT
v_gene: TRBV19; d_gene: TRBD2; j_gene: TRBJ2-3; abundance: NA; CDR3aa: CASSIPSGITGTDTQYF; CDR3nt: TGTGCCAGTAGTATCCCTAGCGGGATCACAGGCACAGATACGCAGTATTTT
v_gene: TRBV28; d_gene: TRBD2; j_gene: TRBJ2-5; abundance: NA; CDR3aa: CASSVLPSGETQYF; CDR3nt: TGTGCCAGCTCAGTTCTTCCTAGCGGAGAGACCCAGTACTTC
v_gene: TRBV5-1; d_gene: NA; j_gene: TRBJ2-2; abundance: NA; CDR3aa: CASSLGPRNTGELFF; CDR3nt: TGCGCCAGCAGCTTGGGACCAAGGAACACCGGGGAGCTGTTTTTT
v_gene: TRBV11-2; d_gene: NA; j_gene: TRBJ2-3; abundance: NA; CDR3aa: CASSSRDSMADTQYF; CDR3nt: TGTGCCAGCAGCAGCCGGGACTCAATGGCAGATACGCAGTATTTT
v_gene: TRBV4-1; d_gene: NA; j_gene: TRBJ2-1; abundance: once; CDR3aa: CASSQAASISYNEQFF; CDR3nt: TGCGCCAGCAGCCAAGCAGCCAGTATCTCCTACAATGAGCAGTTCTTC
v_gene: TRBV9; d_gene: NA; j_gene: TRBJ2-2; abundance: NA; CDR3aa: CASSVGGDTGELFF; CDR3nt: TGTGCCAGCAGCGTAGGAGGAGACACCGGGGAGCTGTTTTTT
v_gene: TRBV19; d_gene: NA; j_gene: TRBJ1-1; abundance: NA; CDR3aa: CASTRNLRAVGAEAFF; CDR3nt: TGTGCCAGTACCCGGAACCTCCGGGCCGTTGGCGCTGAAGCTTTCTTT
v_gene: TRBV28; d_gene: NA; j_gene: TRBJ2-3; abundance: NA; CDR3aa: CAIRGSGKDTQYF; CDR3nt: TGTGCCATCAGGGGTTCGGGTAAGGATACGCAGTATTTT
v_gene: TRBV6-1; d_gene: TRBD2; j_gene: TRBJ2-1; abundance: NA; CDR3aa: CASSVGLAGGGNEQFF; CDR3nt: TGTGCCAGCAGTGTGGGACTAGCGGGAGGTGGGAATGAGCAGTTCTTC
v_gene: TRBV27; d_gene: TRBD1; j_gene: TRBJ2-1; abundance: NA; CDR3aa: CASSLDRGLYNEQFF; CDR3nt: TGTGCCAGCAGCCTCGACAGGGGGCTCTACAATGAGCAGTTCTTC
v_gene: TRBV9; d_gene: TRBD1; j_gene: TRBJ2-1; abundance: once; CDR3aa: CASSVGARGPGGEQFF; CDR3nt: TGTGCCAGCAGCGTAGGGGCCAGGGGGCCCGGCGGTGAGCAGTTCTTC
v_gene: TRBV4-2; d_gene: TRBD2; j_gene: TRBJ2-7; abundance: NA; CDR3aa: CASSQDPAGGYEQYF; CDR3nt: TGTGCCAGCAGCCAAGATCCAGCGGGAGGATACGAGCAGTACTTC
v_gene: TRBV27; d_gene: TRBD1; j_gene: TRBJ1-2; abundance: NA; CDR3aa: CASGQVGGYTF; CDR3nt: TGTGCCTCCGGACAGGTCGGGGGCTACACCTTC
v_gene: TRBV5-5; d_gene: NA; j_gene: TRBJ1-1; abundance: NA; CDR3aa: CASSRQASYTEAFF; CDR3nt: TGTGCCAGCAGCCGACAGGCCAGCTACACTGAAGCTTTCTTT
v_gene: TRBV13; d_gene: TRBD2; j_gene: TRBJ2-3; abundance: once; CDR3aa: CASSFGTSGADTQYF; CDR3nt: TGTGCCAGCAGCTTTGGTACTAGCGGGGCAGATACGCAGTATTTT
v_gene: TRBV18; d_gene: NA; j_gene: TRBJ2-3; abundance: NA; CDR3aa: CASSPLGTDTQYF; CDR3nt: TGTGCCAGCTCACCCCTAGGCACAGATACGCAGTATTTT
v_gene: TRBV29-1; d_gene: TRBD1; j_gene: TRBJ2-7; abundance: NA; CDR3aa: CSVAGTGQNEQYF; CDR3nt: TGCAGCGTTGCGGGGACAGGGCAAAACGAGCAGTACTTC
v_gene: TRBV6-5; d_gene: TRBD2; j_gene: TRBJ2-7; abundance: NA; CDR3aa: CASSVTSGPYEQYF; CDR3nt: TGTGCCAGCAGTGTCACTAGCGGCCCCTACGAGCAGTACTTC
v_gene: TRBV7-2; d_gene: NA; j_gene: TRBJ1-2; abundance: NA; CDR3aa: CASSLAEGHRGYTF; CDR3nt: TGTGCCAGCAGCTTAGCAGAGGGACACCGGGGCTACACCTTC
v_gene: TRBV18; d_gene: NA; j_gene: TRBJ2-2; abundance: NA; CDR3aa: CASSPKGGNTGELFF; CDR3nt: TGTGCCAGCTCACCAAAAGGGGGAAACACCGGGGAGCTGTTTTTT
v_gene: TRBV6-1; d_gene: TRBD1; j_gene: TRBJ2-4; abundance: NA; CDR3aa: CASSDAFRDSAAKNIQYF; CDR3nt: TGTGCCAGCAGTGATGCTTTCCGGGACAGTGCGGCCAAAAACATTCAGTACTTC
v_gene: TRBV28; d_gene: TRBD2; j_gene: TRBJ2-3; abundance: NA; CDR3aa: CASSLNRAGGRWDTQYF; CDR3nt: TGTGCCAGCAGTTTGAATAGGGCGGGAGGAAGGTGGGATACGCAGTATTTT
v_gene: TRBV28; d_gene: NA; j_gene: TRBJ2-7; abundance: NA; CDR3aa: CASSSPWDNSYEQYF; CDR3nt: TGTGCCAGCAGTTCCCCTTGGGACAACTCCTACGAGCAGTACTTC
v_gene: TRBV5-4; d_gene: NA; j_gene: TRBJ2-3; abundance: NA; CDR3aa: CASSLVRGMSTDTQYF; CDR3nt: TGTGCCAGCAGCTTGGTCCGGGGGATGAGCACAGATACGCAGTATTTT
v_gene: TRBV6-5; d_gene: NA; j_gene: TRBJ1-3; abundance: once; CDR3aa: CASSRGYSGRNTIYF; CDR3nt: TGTGCCAGCAGTCGCGGGTATTCTGGGAGAAACACCATATATTTT
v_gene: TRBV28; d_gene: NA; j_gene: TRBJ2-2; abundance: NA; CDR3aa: CASLLRATGELFF; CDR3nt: TGTGCCAGCCTATTAAGGGCCACCGGGGAGCTGTTTTTT
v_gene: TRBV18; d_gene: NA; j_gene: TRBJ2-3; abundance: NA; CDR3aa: CASSPPVLRDTQYF; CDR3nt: TGTGCCAGCTCACCACCGGTCCTCAGAGATACGCAGTATTTT
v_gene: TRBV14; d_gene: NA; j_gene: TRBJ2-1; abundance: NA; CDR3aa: CASSQGPGVNEQFF; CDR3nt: TGTGCCAGCAGCCAAGGGCCGGGAGTCAATGAGCAGTTCTTC
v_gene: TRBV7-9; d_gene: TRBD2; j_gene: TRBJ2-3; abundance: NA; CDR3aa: CASSLGGSSDTQYF; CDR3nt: TGTGCCAGCAGCTTAGGCGGGAGCTCAGATACGCAGTATTTT
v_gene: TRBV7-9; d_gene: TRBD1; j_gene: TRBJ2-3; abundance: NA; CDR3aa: CASSLEQGWTDTQYF; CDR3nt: TGTGCCAGCAGCTTAGAACAGGGGTGGACAGATACGCAGTATTTT
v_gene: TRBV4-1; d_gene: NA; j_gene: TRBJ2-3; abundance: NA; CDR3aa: CASSQVGGRRVTQYF; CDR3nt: TGCGCCAGCAGCCAAGTTGGTGGGAGAAGGGTTACGCAGTATTTT
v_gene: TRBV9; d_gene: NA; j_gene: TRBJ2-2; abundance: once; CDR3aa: CASSVVGEIGELFF; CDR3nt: TGTGCCAGCAGCGTAGTCGGGGAGATCGGGGAGCTGTTTTTT
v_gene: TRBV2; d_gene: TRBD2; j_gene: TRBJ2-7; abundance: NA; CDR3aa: CASSERLAGAHLYEQYF; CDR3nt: TGTGCCAGCAGTGAAAGGCTAGCGGGAGCCCACCTCTACGAGCAGTACTTC
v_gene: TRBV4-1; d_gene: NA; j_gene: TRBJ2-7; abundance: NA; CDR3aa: CASSQGEILGDVAYEQYF; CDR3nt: TGCGCCAGCAGCCAAGGGGAAATTTTGGGGGACGTAGCCTACGAGCAGTACTTC
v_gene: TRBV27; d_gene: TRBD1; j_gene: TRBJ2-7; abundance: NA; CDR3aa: CASSPDRGHEQYF; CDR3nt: TGTGCCAGCAGCCCTGACAGGGGGCATGAGCAGTACTTC
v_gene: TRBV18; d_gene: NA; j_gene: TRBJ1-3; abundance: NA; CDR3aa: CASSIGSGPGNTIYF; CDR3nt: TGTGCCAGCTCGATTGGAAGCGGGCCTGGAAACACCATATATTTT
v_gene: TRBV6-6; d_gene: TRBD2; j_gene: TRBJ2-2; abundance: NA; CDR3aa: CASSYPGLAQTGELFF; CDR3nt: TGTGCCAGCAGTTACCCAGGACTAGCGCAGACCGGGGAGCTGTTTTTT
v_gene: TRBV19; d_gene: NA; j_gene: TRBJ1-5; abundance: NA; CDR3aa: CASSIDLGALQPQHF; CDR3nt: TGTGCCAGTAGTATAGATTTGGGGGCACTCCAGCCCCAGCATTTT
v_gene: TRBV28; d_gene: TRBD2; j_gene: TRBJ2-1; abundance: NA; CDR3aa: CASSLPTSGRDYSYNEQFF; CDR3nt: TGTGCCAGCAGTCTCCCGACTAGCGGGAGGGACTACTCCTACAATGAGCAGTTCTTC
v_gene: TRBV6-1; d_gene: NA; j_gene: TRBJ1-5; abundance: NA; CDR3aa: CASSVSVGSNQPQHF; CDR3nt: TGTGCCAGCAGTGTATCAGTGGGGAGCAATCAGCCCCAGCATTTT
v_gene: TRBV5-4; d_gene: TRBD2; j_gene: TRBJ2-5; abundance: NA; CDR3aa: CASSLVGRTQETQYF; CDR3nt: TGTGCCAGCAGCTTGGTCGGGAGGACACAAGAGACCCAGTACTTC
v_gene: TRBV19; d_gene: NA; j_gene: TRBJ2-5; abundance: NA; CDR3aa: CASSTPPQETQYF; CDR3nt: TGTGCCAGTAGTACCCCCCCGCAAGAGACCCAGTACTTC
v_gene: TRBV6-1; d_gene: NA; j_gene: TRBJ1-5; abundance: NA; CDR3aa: CASAGFAGNQPQHF; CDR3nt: TGTGCCAGTGCAGGGTTTGCGGGCAATCAGCCCCAGCATTTT
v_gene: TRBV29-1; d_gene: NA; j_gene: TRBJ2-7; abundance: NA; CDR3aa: CSVAGPTDEQYF; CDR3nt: TGCAGCGTCGCAGGACCCACCGACGAGCAGTACTTC
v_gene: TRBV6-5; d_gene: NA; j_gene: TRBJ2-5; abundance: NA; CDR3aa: CASSYSGNQETQYF; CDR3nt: TGTGCCAGCAGTTACTCGGGCAACCAAGAGACCCAGTACTTC
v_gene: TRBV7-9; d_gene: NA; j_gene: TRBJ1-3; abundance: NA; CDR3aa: CASRTGGGNTIYF; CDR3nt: TGTGCCAGCAGAACCGGGGGTGGAAACACCATATATTTT
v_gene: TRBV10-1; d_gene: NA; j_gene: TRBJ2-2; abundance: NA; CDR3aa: CASSSALNTGELFF; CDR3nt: TGCGCCAGCAGCTCCGCTCTAAACACCGGGGAGCTGTTTTTT
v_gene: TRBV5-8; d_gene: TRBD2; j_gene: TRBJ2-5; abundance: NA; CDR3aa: CASSLGASGSSWQETQYF; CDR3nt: TGTGCCAGCAGCTTGGGGGCCAGCGGGAGCAGCTGGCAAGAGACCCAGTACTTC